This T cell receptor (beta chain) was documented in a study of OX40 agonist ivuxolimab in advanced cancers. Overall study: A history of anti-PD-1, anti-PD-L1 or anti-CTLA-4 therapy was acceptable, and about 40% had some.

This clone was seen only a few times. What it binds is unknown. Generated by immunoSEQ multiplex PCR, the TCRdb table keeps only in-frame clones and is missing some. In the table there are about 140,000 clones, less than 95% of which are singletons. V shed 5 bases and J shed 5 bases, with 12 bases lying between them. In germline, CDR1 is SEHNR, CDR2 FQNEAQ (reference sequence). The CDR3 totals 13 residues. Notes on the study in general: Expansion of clones was among the lowest in partial responders at 0.1-3.0 mg/kg.

V is TRBV7-9 and J is TRBJ1-2; no definite D call. The sequence was obtained from an adult with an advanced solid tumor such as melanoma, head and neck, liver or kidney cancer. The sample in question was CD4+ or CD8+ T cells sorted from blood, obtained in a trial of the OX40 agonist ivuxolimab. CDR3 DNA: TGTGCCAGCAGCCAAGACGGAGTTTATGGCTACACCTTC. Translation: CASSQDGVYGYTF.